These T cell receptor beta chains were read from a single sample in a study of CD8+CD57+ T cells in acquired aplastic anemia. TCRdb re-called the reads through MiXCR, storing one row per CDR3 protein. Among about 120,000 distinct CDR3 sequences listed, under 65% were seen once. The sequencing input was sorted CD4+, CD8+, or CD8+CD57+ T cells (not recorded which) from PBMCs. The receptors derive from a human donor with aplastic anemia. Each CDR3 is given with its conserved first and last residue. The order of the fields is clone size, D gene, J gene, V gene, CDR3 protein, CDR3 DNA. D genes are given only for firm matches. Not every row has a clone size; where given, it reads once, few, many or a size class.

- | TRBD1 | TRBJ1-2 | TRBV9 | CASSFLDRAGRYGYTF | TGTGCCAGCAGCTTCCTGGACAGGGCTGGTCGCTATGGCTACACCTTC
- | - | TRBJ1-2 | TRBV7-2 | CASSFRPDPSTAYTF | TGTGCCAGCAGCTTCCGACCAGACCCCAGTACAGCCTACACCTTC
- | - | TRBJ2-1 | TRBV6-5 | CASSYLPTSVNEQFF | TGTGCCAGCAGTTACCTCCCTACGTCGGTTAATGAGCAGTTCTTC
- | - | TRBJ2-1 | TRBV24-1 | CATSDEGFRNEQFF | TGTGCCACCAGTGATGAAGGGTTTAGGAATGAGCAGTTCTTC
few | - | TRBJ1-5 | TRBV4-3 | CASSPRDGRYSNQPQHF | TGCGCCAGCAGCCCCAGGGACGGAAGGTATAGCAATCAGCCCCAGCATTTT
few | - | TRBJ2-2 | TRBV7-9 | CASIGELFF | TGTGCCAGCATTGGGGAGCTGTTTTTT
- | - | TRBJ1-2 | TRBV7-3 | CASSFKAGYGYTF | TGTGCCAGCAGCTTTAAGGCCGGCTATGGCTACACCTTC
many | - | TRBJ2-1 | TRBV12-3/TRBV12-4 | CASGEFDEQFF | TGTGCCAGCGGGGAATTTGATGAGCAGTTCTTC
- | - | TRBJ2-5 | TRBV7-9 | CASSLGSREQETQYF | TGTGCCAGCAGCTTAGGTAGCAGGGAGCAAGAGACCCAGTACTTC
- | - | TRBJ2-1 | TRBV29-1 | CSVAWGNEQFF | TGCAGCGTGGCCTGGGGCAATGAGCAGTTCTTC
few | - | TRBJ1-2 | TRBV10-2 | CASSESGHLRGYTF | TGCGCCAGCAGTGAATCGGGACACCTGAGAGGCTACACCTTC
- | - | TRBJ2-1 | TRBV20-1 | CSANLEQNEQFF | TGCAGTGCCAACCTCGAACAGAATGAGCAGTTCTTC
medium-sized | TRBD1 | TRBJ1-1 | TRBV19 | CASRDRLNTEAFF | TGTGCCAGTAGGGACAGGCTGAACACTGAAGCTTTCTTT
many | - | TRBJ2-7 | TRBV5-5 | CASSLGAGQSYEQYF | TGTGCCAGCAGCTTGGGGGCAGGGCAGTCCTACGAGCAGTACTTC
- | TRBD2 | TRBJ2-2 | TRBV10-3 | CAIGTSGGTGELFF | TGTGCCATCGGGACTAGCGGGGGCACCGGGGAGCTGTTTTTT
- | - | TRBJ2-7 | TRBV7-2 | CASSLVQGTNYEQYF | TGTGCCAGCAGCCTCGTGCAGGGTACTAACTACGAGCAGTACTTC
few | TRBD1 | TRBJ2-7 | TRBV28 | CASSSAGTGWSYEQYF | TGTGCCAGCAGCAGCGCCGGGACAGGGTGGTCCTACGAGCAGTACTTC
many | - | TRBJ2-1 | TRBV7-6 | CASSLAGVGAELYNEQFF | TGTGCCAGCAGCTTAGCTGGCGTTGGGGCAGAACTATACAATGAGCAGTTCTTC
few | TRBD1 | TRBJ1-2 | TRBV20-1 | CSAREGQGLGYTF | TGCAGTGCTAGAGAGGGACAGGGGTTAGGCTACACCTTC
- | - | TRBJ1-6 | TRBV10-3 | CAINIGGDSPLHF | TGTGCCATCAACATCGGGGGTGATTCACCCCTCCACTTT
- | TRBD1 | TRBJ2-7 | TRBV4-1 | CASSHGTAGGTYEQYF | TGCGCCAGCAGCCATGGGACGGCAGGGGGCACATACGAGCAGTACTTC
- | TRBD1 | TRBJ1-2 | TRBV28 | CASSPRLQGGGEGYTF | TGTGCCAGCAGCCCCCGGTTGCAGGGGGGCGGAGAGGGCTACACCTTC
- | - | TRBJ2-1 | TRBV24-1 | CATSDPRSGDNEQFF | TGTGCCACCAGTGACCCGCGGTCGGGCGACAATGAGCAGTTCTTC
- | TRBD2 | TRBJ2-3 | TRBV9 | CASSVVTSGADTQYF | TGTGCCAGCAGCGTAGTGACTAGCGGGGCAGATACGCAGTATTTT
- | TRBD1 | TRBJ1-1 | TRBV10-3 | CAISTGAEAFF | TGTGCCATCAGTACAGGGGCTGAAGCTTTCTTT
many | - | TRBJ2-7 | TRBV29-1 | CSVGDGGDYEQYF | TGCAGCGTTGGGGACGGTGGGGACTACGAGCAGTACTTC
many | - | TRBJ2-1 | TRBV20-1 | CSARLIGRYNEQFF | TGCAGTGCTAGACTCATTGGACGTTACAATGAGCAGTTCTTC
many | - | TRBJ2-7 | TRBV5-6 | CASSSTGQVYEQYF | TGTGCCAGCAGCTCCACGGGACAAGTATACGAGCAGTACTTC
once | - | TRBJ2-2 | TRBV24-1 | CATSDLVAPVVPQSTGELFF | TGTGCCACCAGTGATCTGGTCGCCCCGGTGGTCCCCCAGAGCACCGGGGAGCTGTTTTTT
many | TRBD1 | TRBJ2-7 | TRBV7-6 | CASSRRQGASDEQYF | TGTGCCAGCAGCCGCAGACAGGGGGCTTCGGACGAGCAGTACTTC
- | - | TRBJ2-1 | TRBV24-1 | CATSDPFSYNEQFF | TGTGCCACCAGTGACCCCTTCTCCTACAATGAGCAGTTCTTC
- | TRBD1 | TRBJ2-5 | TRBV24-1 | CATSDFTQGTETQYF | TGTGCCACCAGTGATTTCACACAGGGGACAGAGACCCAGTACTTC
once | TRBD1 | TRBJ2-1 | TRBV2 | CASGTGFNEQFF | TGTGCCAGCGGGACAGGGTTTAATGAGCAGTTCTTC
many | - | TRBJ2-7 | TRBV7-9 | CASSSGTFEQYF | TGTGCCAGCAGCTCCGGGACCTTCGAGCAGTACTTC
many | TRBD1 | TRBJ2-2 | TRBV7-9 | CASSYRDRNTGELFF | TGTGCCAGCAGCTACCGGGACAGGAACACCGGGGAGCTGTTTTTT
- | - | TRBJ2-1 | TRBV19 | CASSTTGGDYNEQFF | TGTGCCAGTAGTACGACTGGCGGAGACTACAATGAGCAGTTCTTC
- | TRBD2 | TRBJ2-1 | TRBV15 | CATSSPGTSGGHEQFF | TGTGCCACCAGCAGCCCTGGGACTAGCGGGGGACATGAGCAGTTCTTC
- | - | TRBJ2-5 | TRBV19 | CASTVGRTGETQYF | TGTGCCAGTACCGTCGGGAGGACAGGGGAGACCCAGTACTTC
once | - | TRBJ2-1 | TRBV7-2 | CASSLGRGGEGHEQLF | TGTGCCAGCAGCTTAGGGCGGGGCGGAGAGGGGCATGAGCAGTTATTC
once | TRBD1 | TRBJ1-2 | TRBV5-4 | CASSLASQGDYGYTF | TGTGCCAGCAGCTTGGCTTCCCAGGGGGACTATGGCTACACCTTC
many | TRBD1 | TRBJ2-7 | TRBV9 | CASSGQGTGYEQYF | TGTGCCAGCAGCGGACAGGGCACCGGTTACGAGCAGTACTTC
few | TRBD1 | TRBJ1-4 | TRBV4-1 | CASSQRAGGGSEKLFF | TGCGCCAGCAGCCAACGGGCCGGAGGGGGCAGTGAAAAACTGTTTTTT
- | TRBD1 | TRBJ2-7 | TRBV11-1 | CASSPTDGQGTYEQYF | TGTGCCAGCAGCCCAACGGACGGACAGGGAACCTACGAGCAGTACTTC
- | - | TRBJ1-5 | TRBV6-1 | CASSTSGTVQPQHF | -
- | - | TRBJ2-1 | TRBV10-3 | CAIKGDEWGRDYNEQFF | TGTGCCATCAAGGGGGACGAATGGGGGCGGGACTACAATGAGCAGTTCTTC
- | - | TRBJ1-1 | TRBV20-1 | CSARTRDTEAFF | TGCAGTGCTAGAACGAGGGACACTGAAGCTTTCTTT
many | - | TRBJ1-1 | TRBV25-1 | CASSGLNTEAFF | TGTGCCAGCAGTGGCCTGAACACTGAAGCTTTCTTT
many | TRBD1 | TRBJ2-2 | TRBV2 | CASRRGTGDTGELFF | TGTGCCAGCAGGAGGGGGACAGGGGACACCGGGGAGCTGTTTTTT
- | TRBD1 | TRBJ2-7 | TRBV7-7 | CASSGQGGEQYF | TGTGCTAGCAGTGGACAGGGGGGAGAGCAGTACTTC
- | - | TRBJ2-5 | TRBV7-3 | CASSLNVGETQYF | TGTGCCAGCAGCTTAAACGTGGGGGAGACCCAGTACTTC
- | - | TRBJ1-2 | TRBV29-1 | CSVRDKSYTF | TGCAGCGTTAGGGACAAGAGCTACACCTTC